The next 27 T cell receptor beta chains were all read from a single sample in a study of CD8+ T cells in alopecia areata (dated by TCRdb to 2016 to 2018). The meaning of the sample's time point label: baseline before oral tofacitinib. Receptors were amplified or captured by the immunoSEQ multiplex PCR assay. To provide template for TCR sequencing, every sample had RNA extracted and reverse transcribed into cDNA. Here the immuneACCESS table is served through TCRdb, limited to in-frame sequences with V and J called. Missing clones are a known gap in these copies; in checked studies unresolved V genes cover under half, and the rest lacks a known reason. The table for this sample lists 150,000 to 200,000 clones; just under 60% of them were counted only once. The ten biggest clones cover under 15% of the sample. Sequences were derived from CD4+ T cells sorted from blood, sampled at week 0. The receptors derive from a human donor with alopecia areata.

The V call is TRBV29-1, the J call TRBJ2-3; D ambiguous. Germline-derived CDR1 and CDR2 are SQVTM and ANQGSEA. Trimming pared 7 bases from V and 1 base from J, leaving 6 bases between. The CDR3 loop spans 11 amino acids. The CDR3 coding sequence is TGCAGCGGCTCCGGCACAGATACGCAGTATTTT. Its translation: CSGSGTDTQYF.

This clone has a count of ten or more. The V gene is TRBV27, the J gene TRBJ2-5; D possibly corresponds to TRBD2 (7 bases). The CDR3 covers 15 residues. The V end was cut by 3 bases, the J end by 0 bases, with 11 bases between. The V gene's germline CDR1 is MNHEY and CDR2 SMNVEV (reference sequence). CDR3 DNA sequence: TGTGCCAGCAGTTTCGCGGGGGCGTACCAAGAGACCCAGTACTTC. Protein sequence: CASSFAGAYQETQYF.

The chain employs TRBV7-9 and TRBJ1-5; unclear D gene. The CDR3 has 15 residues. Germline CDR1 and CDR2: SEHNR and FQNEAQ (reference sequence). Trimming took 10 bases from V and 0 from J, leaving 16 bases between them. This CDR3 reads CATGRAEISNQPQHF. DNA of the CDR3: TGTGCCACTGGCCGGGCCGAAATTAGCAATCAGCCCCAGCATTTT.

This clone was seen only a few times. This chain links TRBV29-1 with TRBJ1-3; no clear D. Germline V CDR1 and CDR2: SQVTM, ANQGSEA. V was pared by 5 bases and J by 4 bases, with 12 bases between. This CDR3 comprises 13 residues. CDR3 loop: CSVRPLAGNTIYF. In DNA, the CDR3 is TGCAGCGTTCGCCCTTTAGCCGGAAACACCATATATTTT. Drawing the rest from reference TRBV29-1 and TRBJ1-3, the complete variable domain is SAVISQKPSRDICQRGTSLTIQCQVDSQVTMMFWYRQQPGQSLTLIATANQGSEATYESGFVIDKFPISRPNLTFSTLTVSNMSPEDSSIYLCSVRPLAGNTIYFGEGSWLTVV.

A few counts support this clone. This chain joins TRBV29-1 and TRBJ1-2, with a weak D call TRBD1 (5 bases). The V gene lost 2 bases and the J gene lost 7 bases, with 23 bases spanning the gap. Germline V gene lookup returns CDR1 SQVTM and CDR2 ANQGSEA. The CDR3 consists of 16 residues. CDR3 loop: CSVEPLKLQVWGGYTF. The CDR3 DNA follows: TGCAGCGTTGAACCCCTCAAACTACAGGTCTGGGGTGGCTACACCTTC.

Points on this clone: Germline is not matched at one junction end, which may reflect a read error. The chain joins TRBV7-7 to TRBJ1-3; a possible D gene is TRBD1 (5 bases). The CDR3 runs 16 residues. The germline CDR1 and CDR2 sequences are SSHAT and FNYEAQ (reference sequence). The CDR3 DNA sequence: TGTGCTAGCAACTTTTGGGTCAGGGTCTCTGGAAACACCATATATTTT. Residues: CASNFWVRVSGNTIYF.

This clone appeared once. This rearrangement joins TRBV29-1 to TRBJ1-1, with D hard to call. This CDR3 has 12 amino acids. Per the germline V gene, CDR1 is SQVTM and CDR2 is ANQGSEA. Trimming took off 6 bases at V and 1 base at J, with 9 bases between the two ends. CDR3 protein: CSVFTTNTEAFF. The CDR3 coding sequence is TGCAGCGTCTTTACAACGAACACTGAAGCTTTCTTT.

V gene TRBV7-6 combines with J gene TRBJ2-7; weak D call: TRBD2 (5 bases). The CDR3 contains 13 residues. Germline CDR1 and CDR2: SGHVS and FNYEAQ. Between the trimmed V and J ends, which lost 2 bases and 6 bases, there was a span of 11 bases. The CDR3 nucleotides are TGTGCCAGCAGCTTATGGGAGCCGAGCGAGCAGTACTTC. Its protein product is CASSLWEPSEQYF.

The chain has TRBV30 and TRBJ1-2; D is uncertain. The length of the CDR3 is 13 residues. Germline V CDR1 and CDR2: GTSNPN, SVGIG (reference sequence). The V gene lost 2 bases and the J gene lost 4 bases, with 11 bases spanning the gap. CDR3: CAWSTPGSYGYTF. CDR3 in DNA: TGTGCCTGGAGTACCCCGGGGAGCTATGGCTACACCTTC. The full variable domain, with the rest looked up from reference TRBV30 and TRBJ1-2, is SQTIHQWPATLVQPVGSPLSLECTVEGTSNPNLYWYRQAAGRGLQLLFYSVGIGQISSEVPQNLSASRPQDRQFILSSKKLLLSDSGFYLCAWSTPGSYGYTFGSGTRLTVV.

V and J are TRBV7-9 and TRBJ1-2; possibly TRBD1 for D (6 bases). This CDR3 spans 14 amino acids. Germline lookup yields CDR1 SEHNR and CDR2 FQNEAQ (reference sequence). The V end was cut by 1 base, the J end by 5 bases, with 11 bases between. The DNA of the CDR3 is TGTGCCAGCAGCTTAGAAGGGGGGCGATATGGCTACACCTTC. Amino acid sequence: CASSLEGGRYGYTF.

The V call is TRBV29-1, the J call TRBJ2-5; no firm D call. Germline values: CDR1 SQVTM, CDR2 ANQGSEA. V shed 2 bases and J shed 3 bases, with 10 bases lying between them. The CDR3 has 13 amino acids. Here the CDR3 reads CSVERTRKETQYF. The DNA of the CDR3 is TGCAGCGTTGAACGCACACGAAAAGAGACCCAGTACTTC.

The rearrangement joins TRBV7-9 to TRBJ1-1; D not resolved. The V end lost 3 bases, the J end lost 3 bases, and 5 bases lay between the germline ends. Germline V gene data show CDR1 as SEHNR and CDR2 as FQNEAQ (reference sequence). This CDR3 region has 12 residues. The DNA of the CDR3 is TGTGCCAGCAGCTTGGGCTACACTGAAGCTTTCTTT. It yields the protein CASSLGYTEAFF.

V and J are TRBV7-2 and TRBJ1-5; TRBD1 matches at 7 bases. The germline gives CDR1 SGHTA, CDR2 FQGNSA. Trimming at V came to 4 bases and at J to 3 bases, leaving 3 bases not matched to a gene. The CDR3 sequence is 14 residues long. The CDR3 region has the DNA TGTGCCAGCAGCTCTGGACAGGCCAATCAGCCCCAGCATTTT. Protein sequence: CASSSGQANQPQHF.

The genes are TRBV29-1 and TRBJ2-6; possibly TRBD2 for D (7 bases). The V gene lost 5 bases and the J gene lost 1 base, with 12 bases spanning the gap. CDR3 length: 15 residues. The V gene's germline CDR1 is SQVTM and CDR2 ANQGSEA. DNA of the CDR3: TGCAGCGTTTGGGGGGGCGGATCTGGGGCCAACGTCCTGACTTTC. Encoded protein: CSVWGGGSGANVLTF.

V and J are TRBV6-1 and TRBJ2-5, with D perhaps TRBD1 or TRBD2 (5 bases each). This CDR3 has 14 amino acids. CDR1 and CDR2 (germline): MNHNS, SASEGT. The V end was cut by 4 bases, the J end by 1 base, with 10 bases between. In nucleotides, the CDR3 is TGTGCCAGCAGTGCTGGGACGGCCCAAGAGACCCAGTACTTC. Its protein product is CASSAGTAQETQYF.

Only a few counts were recorded for this clone. The rearrangement uses TRBV25-1 and TRBJ2-5; 11 bases line up with TRBD2. The J segment lost 5 bases and the V segment lost 5 bases, leaving 10 bases of the junction unmatched. The CDR3 sequence is 16 residues long. CDR1 is MGHDK, CDR2 SYGVNS, per germline. CDR3 residues: CASSPSSGGMGETQYF. CDR3 DNA: TGTGCCAGCAGTCCATCTAGCGGGGGGATGGGGGAGACCCAGTACTTC.

This clone occurred a few times. In DNA, the CDR3 is TGTGCCAGCAGCTCCCCTAATCAGCCCCAGCATTTT. Its translation: CASSSPNQPQHF. The chain is built from TRBV5-6 and TRBJ1-5; unclear D gene. Germline V lookup: CDR1 SGHDT, CDR2 YYEEEE. Deletions cut 3 bases from V and 4 bases from J, with 5 bases between. The CDR3 sequence is 12 residues long.

The rearrangement uses TRBV27 and TRBJ1-6; no clear D gene. Looked up from germline, CDR1 is MNHEY and CDR2 is SMNVEV (reference sequence). This CDR3 is 14 amino acids long. Trimming left V 4 bases short and J 0 bases short, with 4 bases between. CDR3 sequence: CASSWDSYNSPLHF. For the CDR3, the DNA is TGTGCCAGCAGTTGGGACTCCTATAATTCACCCCTCCACTTT.

This clone was seen more than once but under ten times. The chain uses TRBV11-2 and TRBJ2-3; 9 bases fit TRBD2. The CDR3 totals 15 residues. V dropped 4 bases and J dropped 4; count of bases not matched to a gene: 6. The V gene's germline CDR1 is SGHAT and CDR2 FQNNGV. The CDR3 sequence: CASSSRGGRADTQYF. CDR3 coding DNA: TGTGCCAGCAGCTCGCGGGGGGGCCGTGCAGATACGCAGTATTTT.

The J gene is TRBJ2-1, the V gene TRBV30, with D uncertain. In germline, CDR1 is GTSNPN, CDR2 SVGIG (reference sequence). This CDR3 has 10 residues. V was trimmed by 7 bases and J by 7 bases, leaving 8 bases between them. The chain's CDR3 is CAFRPNEQFF. The CDR3 DNA reads as TGTGCCTTTAGACCTAATGAGCAGTTCTTC.

V and J are TRBV7-8 and TRBJ2-7; 7 nucleotides line up with TRBD1. The CDR3 is made up of 13 amino acids. J gave up 2 bases and V 3 bases, and 1 base lay outside the gene matches. The V gene's germline CDR1 is SGHVS and CDR2 FQNEAQ. CDR3 loop: CASSLGTAYEQYF. The DNA for the CDR3 is TGTGCCAGCAGCTTGGGGACAGCCTACGAGCAGTACTTC.

The V and J genes are TRBV29-1 and TRBJ2-7; D not resolved. The CDR3 spans 13 residues. Per germline, CDR1 SQVTM and CDR2 ANQGSEA. V was pared by 3 bases and J by 4 bases, with 13 bases between. CDR3 loop: CSVEGIVGYEQYF. As DNA, the CDR3 is TGCAGCGTTGAGGGTATCGTTGGGTACGAGCAGTACTTC.

This clone was observed a handful of times. Germline and junction disagree at one end, which may indicate a read error. V is TRBV6-1 and J is TRBJ1-6; D uncertain. This CDR3 has 15 residues. Germline V gene sequence: CDR1 MNHNS, CDR2 SASEGT. The CDR3 nucleotides are TGTGCCAGCTGTGAAGGGTCGCGAATCTTCTCACCCCTCCACTTT. It encodes CASCEGSRIFSPLHF.

The chain joins TRBV6-5 to TRBJ2-7; D might be TRBD2 (5 bases). V was shortened by 5 bases and J by 6 bases, with 14 bases between the two germline ends. In germline, CDR1 is MNHEY, CDR2 SVGAGI. The CDR3 contains 13 residues. The CDR3 region has the DNA TGTGCCAGCAGTCCCCACGGGATCGGCGAGCAGTACTTC. Residues: CASSPHGIGEQYF.

This chain connects TRBV2 to TRBJ1-5; D call uncertain. The CDR3 sequence is 13 residues long. Trimming took off 4 bases at V and 1 base at J, with 5 bases between the two ends. CDR1 is SNHLY, CDR2 FYNNEI, per germline. The CDR3 protein is CASSARSNQPQHF. CDR3 sequence (DNA): TGTGCCAGCAGTGCCAGGAGCAATCAGCCCCAGCATTTT.

The rearrangement links TRBV30 to TRBJ2-7; 7 positions match TRBD1. The germline V gene encodes CDR1 GTSNPN and CDR2 SVGIG (reference sequence). This CDR3 spans 14 amino acids. The J segment lost 5 bases and the V segment lost 1 base, leaving 8 bases of the junction unmatched. CDR3 DNA: TGTGCCTGGAGTGCGACAGGGTCTTACGACGAGCAGTACTTC. This gives the protein CAWSATGSYDEQYF.

This clone was counted many times. The chain carries TRBV10-3 and TRBJ1-2, with TRBD1 identical over 7 bases. The V gene's germline CDR1 is ENHRY and CDR2 SYGVKD. The V gene end was trimmed by 8 bases and the J gene end by 7 bases; junction bases not matched to a gene: 7. The CDR3 contains 12 residues. In nucleotides, the CDR3 is TGTGCCATCGAGACAGGGAGTAGTGGCTACACCTTC. Its translation: CAIETGSSGYTF.